These 14 T cell receptor beta chains originate from one sample sequenced in a study of blood T cell repertoires in COVID-19. Clones were read by immunoSEQ multiplex PCR, and TCRdb kept only the in-frame ones, dropping some. In the table there are 150,000 to 200,000 clones, 80% to 90% of which are singletons. The sequencing input was peripheral blood. Receptors were obtained from a woman in her 70s with COVID-19, enrolled during active disease.

The J gene is TRBJ2-7, the V gene TRBV30; 8 positions agree with TRBD1. The ends lost 8 bases at V and 2 bases at J; junction bases unmatched: 5. Germline CDR1 reads GTSNPN; CDR2 reads SVGIG (reference sequence). The CDR3 spans 12 residues. The chain's CDR3 is CAGTGGPYEQYF. Here the CDR3 DNA reads TGTGCCGGGACAGGTGGTCCCTACGAGCAGTACTTC. Full variable domain (rest looked up from reference TRBV30 and TRBJ2-7): SQTIHQWPATLVQPVGSPLSLECTVEGTSNPNLYWYRQAAGRGLQLLFYSVGIGQISSEVPQNLSASRPQDRQFILSSKKLLLSDSGFYLCAGTGGPYEQYFGPGTRLTVT.

The chain carries TRBV13 and TRBJ2-2; D unresolved. The CDR3 sequence is 12 residues long. Germline V lookup: CDR1 PRHDT, CDR2 FYEKMQ (reference sequence). Trimming stripped 4 bases from V and 6 bases from J, with 6 bases between. The CDR3 bases are TGTGCCAGCAGCTCCCTATCCGGGGAGCTGTTTTTT. It specifies CASSSLSGELFF.

The CDR3 DNA reads TGTGCCAGTAGTAGGGACACCGACTATGGCTACACCTTC. Translated, it gives CASSRDTDYGYTF. J is TRBJ1-2 and V is TRBV19; tentative D call: TRBD1 (6 bases). V was trimmed by 4 bases and J by 3 bases, leaving 9 bases between them. Germline V gene data show CDR1 as LNHDA and CDR2 as SQIVND (reference sequence). This CDR3 is built from 13 residues. Full variable domain (rest looked up from reference TRBV19 and TRBJ1-2): DGGITQSPKYLFRKEGQNVTLSCEQNLNHDAMYWYRQDPGQGLRLIYYSQIVNDFQKGDIAEGYSVSREKKESFPLTVTSAQKNPTAFYLCASSRDTDYGYTFGSGTRLTVV.

With respect to this clone: Germline and junction disagree at one end, which may indicate a read error. The V call is TRBV19, the J call TRBJ1-1; 10 nucleotides align to TRBD1. Per germline, CDR1 LNHDA and CDR2 SQIVND (reference sequence). This CDR3 contains 14 residues. The DNA for the CDR3 is TGTGCCAGTAGTAGGGGACAGGGGAACATTGAAGCTTTCTTT. Translated: CASSRGQGNIEAFF.

The J gene is TRBJ1-3, the V gene TRBV21-1; the table's TRBD1 call for D was not verified on the DNA. TRBV21-1 is designated a pseudogene. The CDR3 consists of 19 residues. As DNA, the CDR3 is TGTGCCAGCAGCAAAACGGACAGGGGAAGCAGGTACTCTGGAAACACCATATATTTT. Amino acids: CASSKTDRGSRYSGNTIYF.

V and J are TRBV7-3 and TRBJ2-3; 10 bases align to TRBD2. This CDR3 has 15 residues. Germline V gene sequence: CDR1 SGHTA, CDR2 FQGTGA. V dropped 7 bases and J dropped 0; count of bases not matched to a gene: 4. The CDR3, as DNA: TGTGCCAGCAACCTAGCGGGAGCTAGCACAGATACGCAGTATTTT. It yields the protein CASNLAGASTDTQYF.

This clone was observed a few times. The chain couples TRBV14 to TRBJ2-5, with D unclear. CDR3 length: 13 residues. Trimming took off 0 bases at V and 10 bases at J, with 12 bases between the two ends. Germline V gene lookup returns CDR1 SGHDN and CDR2 FVKESK. The DNA for the CDR3 is TGTGCCAGCAGCCAAGATACTACGAGGTACCAGTACTTC. Translation: CASSQDTTRYQYF.

This clone has a count of ten or more. The chain recombines TRBV3-1 (or the pseudogene TRBV3-2) with TRBJ2-3, with D possibly being TRBD1 (5 bases). The germline V and J ends were trimmed by 3 bases and 7 bases, with 5 bases remaining between them. The CDR3 has 11 residues. The germline V gene has CDR1 LGHDT and CDR2 YNNKEL (reference sequence). The CDR3 nucleotides are TGTGCCAGCAGCCAGGACAATACGCAGTATTTT. Translated: CASSQDNTQYF.

The V gene is TRBV3-1 (or the pseudogene TRBV3-2), the J gene TRBJ1-2; a possible D gene is TRBD1 (6 bases). Trimming stripped 0 bases from V and 6 bases from J, with 17 bases between. CDR3 size: 16 residues. The germline V gene encodes CDR1 LGHDT and CDR2 YNNKEL (reference sequence). As DNA, the CDR3 is TGTGCCAGCAGCCAAGAGGGCAGGGGACATGGGAATGGCTACACCTTC. This encodes CASSQEGRGHGNGYTF.

Note on this clone: An end of the junction does not agree with germline; a read error may underlie this. V and J are TRBV6-1 and TRBJ2-7, with D perhaps TRBD2 (5 bases). The CDR3 length is 14 residues. Germline CDR1 reads MNHNS; CDR2 reads SASEGT. The chain's CDR3 is CASNEVEGDYEQYF. The CDR3 nucleotides read TGTGCCAGCAATGAAGTCGAGGGAGACTACGAGCAGTACTTC.

The chain couples TRBV28 to TRBJ1-6; 8 positions match TRBD1. V lost 3 bases to trimming and J lost 8 bases; unmatched junction nucleotides: 0. The germline CDR1 and CDR2 sequences are MDHEN and SYDVKM. The length of the CDR3 is 13 residues. The DNA of the CDR3 is TGTGCCAGCAGTTTGGACAGGGATTCACCCCTCCACTTT. This encodes CASSLDRDSPLHF.

The rearrangement uses TRBV9 and TRBJ1-2, with TRBD1 as a possible D gene (6 bases). V lost 6 bases to trimming and J lost 0 bases, with 18 bases between them. Germline CDR1 is SGDLS and CDR2 is YYNGEE. This CDR3 is 16 amino acids long. This chain's CDR3 is CASTREAGAANYGYTF. The CDR3, as DNA: TGTGCCAGCACCCGAGAGGCGGGGGCAGCTAACTATGGCTACACCTTC.

This clone was picked up one time. V usage is TRBV6-5 and J usage is TRBJ2-1, with 8 nucleotides matching TRBD1. The CDR3 is 14 residues long. The trim removed 7 bases at V and 4 bases at J, leaving 6 bases unmatched. Germline lookup yields CDR1 MNHEY and CDR2 SVGAGI. For the CDR3, the DNA is TGTGCCAGCATGAGACAGGGGTCTTACAATGAGCAGTTCTTC. The encoded protein is CASMRQGSYNEQFF.

The V gene is TRBV19, the J gene TRBJ1-1; 9 nucleotides line up with TRBD1. Trimming removed 6 bases from V and 4 bases from J; junction bases left unmatched: 6. Germline V gives CDR1 LNHDA, CDR2 SQIVND (reference sequence). The CDR3 has 14 residues. The CDR3, as DNA: TGTGCCAGTAGGGGACAGGGAGGAGGCACTGAAGCTTTCTTT. It is translated as CASRGQGGGTEAFF.